These 3 T cell receptor beta chains originate from one sample sequenced in a study of T cell responses to AZD1222 COVID-19 vaccine. Assay used: immunoSEQ multiplex PCR; TCRdb lists only in-frame clones, some missing. The table records 150,000 to 200,000 clones, almost 90% of them present only once. The sequencing used peripheral blood, collected on day 0 of AZD1222 vaccination. The receptors stem from an adult in good health.

The chain is built from TRBV3-1 (or the pseudogene TRBV3-2) and TRBJ2-7; no clear D. The germline gives CDR1 LGHDT, CDR2 YNNKEL (reference sequence). V was cut by 4 bases and J by 2 bases, with 12 bases left in between. The CDR3 length is 14 residues. The CDR3 loop reads CASSPNGLPYEQYF. The CDR3 DNA follows: TGTGCCAGCAGCCCGAACGGGTTGCCCTACGAGCAGTACTTC.

The V and J genes are TRBV7-9 and TRBJ2-5, with 8 positions matching TRBD1. Germline V gene sequence: CDR1 SEHNR, CDR2 FQNEAQ (reference sequence). The CDR3 extends over 14 amino acids. J gave up 13 bases and V 5 bases, and 15 bases lay outside the gene matches. CDR3 bases: TGTGCCAGCAGCAATCCTGGGACAGGACGCACTTCGTACTTC. Translating gives CASSNPGTGRTSYF.

The CDR3, as DNA: TGTGCCAGCAGCCTAGGGACTTCTGGAACCGGGGAGCTGTTTTTT. Its protein product is CASSLGTSGTGELFF. J is TRBJ2-2 and V is TRBV4-2; D possibly corresponds to TRBD2 (6 bases). The CDR3 is made up of 15 amino acids. V shed 4 bases and J shed 5 bases, with 14 bases lying between them. CDR1 is LGHNA and CDR2 is YNFKEQ in the germline V gene.